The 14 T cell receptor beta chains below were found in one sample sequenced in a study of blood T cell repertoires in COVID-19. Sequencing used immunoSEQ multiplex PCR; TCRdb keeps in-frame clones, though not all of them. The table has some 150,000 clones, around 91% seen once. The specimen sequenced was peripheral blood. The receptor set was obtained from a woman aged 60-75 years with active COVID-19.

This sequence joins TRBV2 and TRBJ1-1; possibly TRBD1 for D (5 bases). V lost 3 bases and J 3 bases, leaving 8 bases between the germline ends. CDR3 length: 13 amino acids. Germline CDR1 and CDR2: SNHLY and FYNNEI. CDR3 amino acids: CASSDREDTEAFF. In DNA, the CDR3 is TGTGCCAGCAGTGACAGGGAAGACACTGAAGCTTTCTTT.

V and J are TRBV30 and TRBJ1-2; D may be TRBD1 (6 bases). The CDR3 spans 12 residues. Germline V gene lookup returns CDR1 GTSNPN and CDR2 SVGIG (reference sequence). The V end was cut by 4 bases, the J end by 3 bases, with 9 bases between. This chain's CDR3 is CAWTGDYYGYTF. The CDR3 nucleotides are TGTGCCTGGACAGGGGATTACTATGGCTACACCTTC.

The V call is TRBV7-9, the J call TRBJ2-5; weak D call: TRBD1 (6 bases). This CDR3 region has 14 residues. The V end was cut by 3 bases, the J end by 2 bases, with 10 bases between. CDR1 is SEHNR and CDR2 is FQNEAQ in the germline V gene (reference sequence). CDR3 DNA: TGTGCCAGCAGCTTCGACAGGCATCAAGAGACCCAGTACTTC. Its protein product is CASSFDRHQETQYF.

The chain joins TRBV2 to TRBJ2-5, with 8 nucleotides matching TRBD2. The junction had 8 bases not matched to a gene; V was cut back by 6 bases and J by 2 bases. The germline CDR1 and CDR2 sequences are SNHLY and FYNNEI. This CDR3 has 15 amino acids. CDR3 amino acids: CASRPGLVDQETQYF. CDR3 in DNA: TGTGCCAGCAGGCCGGGACTAGTGGATCAAGAGACCCAGTACTTC.

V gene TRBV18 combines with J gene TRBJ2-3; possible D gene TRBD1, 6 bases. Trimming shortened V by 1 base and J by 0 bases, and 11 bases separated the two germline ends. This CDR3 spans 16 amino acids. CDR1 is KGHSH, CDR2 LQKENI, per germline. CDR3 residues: CASSPRGRGSTDTQYF. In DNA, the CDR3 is TGTGCCAGCTCACCACGGGGCAGGGGAAGCACAGATACGCAGTATTTT.

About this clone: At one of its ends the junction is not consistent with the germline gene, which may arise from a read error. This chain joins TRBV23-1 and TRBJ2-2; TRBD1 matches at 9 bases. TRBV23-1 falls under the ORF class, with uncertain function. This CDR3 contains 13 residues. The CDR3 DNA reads TGCGCCATCAAATACAGGGGGCGAGGGGGGCTGTTTTTT. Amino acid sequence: CAIKYRGRGGLFF.

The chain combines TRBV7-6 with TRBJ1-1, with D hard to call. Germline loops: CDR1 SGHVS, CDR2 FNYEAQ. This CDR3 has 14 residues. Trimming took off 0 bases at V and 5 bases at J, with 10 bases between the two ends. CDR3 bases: TGTGCCAGCAGCTTAGCGGGTTACGGGACTGAAGCTTTCTTT. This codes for CASSLAGYGTEAFF.

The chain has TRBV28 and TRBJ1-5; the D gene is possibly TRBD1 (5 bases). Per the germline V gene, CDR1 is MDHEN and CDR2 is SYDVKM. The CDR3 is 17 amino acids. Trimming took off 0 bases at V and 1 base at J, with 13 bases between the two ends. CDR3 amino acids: CASSLWGLPISNQPQHF. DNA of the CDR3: TGTGCCAGCAGTTTATGGGGACTTCCCATCAGCAATCAGCCCCAGCATTTT.

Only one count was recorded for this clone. For the CDR3, the DNA is TGTGCCAGCAGCCAAGAGCGCGGGGCCCAGCATTTT. It codes for CASSQERGAQHF. The chain uses TRBV3-1 (or the pseudogene TRBV3-2) and TRBJ1-5, with no clear D. The V end was cut by 0 bases, the J end by 11 bases, with 8 bases between. This CDR3 spans 12 amino acids. Germline V CDR1 and CDR2: LGHDT, YNNKEL (reference sequence).

CDR3 residues: CASSGGPTGENYNEQFF. The CDR3 DNA follows: TGTGCCAGCAGTGGGGGGCCTACAGGAGAGAACTACAATGAGCAGTTCTTC. The V and J genes are TRBV2 and TRBJ2-1; TRBD1 might be the D (6 bases). The V end lost 4 bases, the J end lost 3 bases, and 19 bases lay between the germline ends. CDR3 size: 17 residues. Germline V gives CDR1 SNHLY, CDR2 FYNNEI.

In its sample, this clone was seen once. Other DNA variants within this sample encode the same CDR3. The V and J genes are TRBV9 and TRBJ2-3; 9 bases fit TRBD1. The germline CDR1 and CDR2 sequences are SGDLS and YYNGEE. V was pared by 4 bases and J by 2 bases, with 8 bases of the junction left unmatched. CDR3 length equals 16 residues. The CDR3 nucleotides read TGTGCCAGCAGCCCCGGGACAGGGTCTATCACAGATACGCAGTATTTT. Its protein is CASSPGTGSITDTQYF.

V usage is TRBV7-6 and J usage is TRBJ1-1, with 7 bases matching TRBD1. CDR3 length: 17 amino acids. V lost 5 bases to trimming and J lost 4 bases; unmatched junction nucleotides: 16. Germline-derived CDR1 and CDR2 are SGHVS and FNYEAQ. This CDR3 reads CASSPASTGTLGTEAFF. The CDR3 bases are TGTGCCAGCAGCCCCGCATCGACAGGGACCTTGGGCACTGAAGCTTTCTTT.

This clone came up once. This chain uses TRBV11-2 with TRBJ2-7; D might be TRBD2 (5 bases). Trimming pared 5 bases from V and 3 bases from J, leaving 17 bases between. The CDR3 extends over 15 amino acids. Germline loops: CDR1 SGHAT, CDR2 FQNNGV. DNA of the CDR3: TGTGCCAGCAGCCCGGAGCTAGCAGGTCTCTACGAGCAGTACTTC. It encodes CASSPELAGLYEQYF.

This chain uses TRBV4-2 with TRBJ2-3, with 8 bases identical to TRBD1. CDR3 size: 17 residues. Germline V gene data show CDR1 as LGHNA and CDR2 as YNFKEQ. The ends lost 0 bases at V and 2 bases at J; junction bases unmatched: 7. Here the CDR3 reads CASSQDLRTGNTDTQYF. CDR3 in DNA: TGTGCCAGCAGCCAAGATCTTCGGACAGGGAACACAGATACGCAGTATTTT.